This TCR beta chain was recovered during a study of CD8+ T cells in alopecia areata. As for treatment: oral pan-JAK inhibitor, 5-10 mg twice daily. RNA was isolated and reverse transcribed to cDNA, the sequencing template. The method was immunoSEQ multiplex PCR; TCRdb's version includes in-frame clones alone and lacks a portion of them. The profile covers 150,000 to 200,000 clones, with roughly 60% appearing a single time and 0.85% to 1.3% taken by the ten largest. The CDR3 runs to 14 residues. With 3 bases clipped from V and 6 bases from J, the junction kept 2 bases outside the gene matches. Germline CDR1 is MNHEY and CDR2 is SMNVEV (reference sequence).

The sequenced sample was CD4+ T cells sorted from blood, obtained at week 24, from a patient treated with tofacitinib. The sequence was obtained from a human donor with alopecia areata. The J gene is TRBJ2-2, the V gene TRBV27; 9 positions match TRBD1. DNA of the CDR3: TGTGCCAGCAGTTTGGACAGGGGAGCCGGGGAGCTGTTTTTT. Amino acids: CASSLDRGAGELFF.